The 18 T cell receptor beta chains below all came from one sample that was sequenced in a study of technical replicates of blood from several donors. Assay used: immunoSEQ multiplex PCR; TCRdb lists only in-frame clones, some missing. Of fewer than 80,000 clones in the sample, around 92% were seen once. Sequenced sample: PBMCs. All receptors come from a human donor in good health. Some clones in this sample may be carry-over from other donors' samples.

The genes are TRBV11-3 and TRBJ1-2, with 8 nucleotides matching TRBD1. There are 17 residues in the CDR3. In germline, CDR1 is SGHNT, CDR2 YENEEA. V lost 1 base and J lost 4; bases outside the gene matches: 11. CDR3 sequence (DNA): TGTGCCAGCAGCTTAGTTAGATCCCGGGACAGGTTCTATGGCTACACCTTC. Translated: CASSLVRSRDRFYGYTF.

The V call is TRBV7-2, the J call TRBJ1-2; D possibly corresponds to TRBD1 (6 bases). V shed 5 bases and J shed 1 base, with 11 bases lying between them. Germline assignment: CDR1 SGHTA and CDR2 FQGNSA. The length of the CDR3 is 14 residues. CDR3 bases: TGTGCCAGCAGCGCCGGACAGTTTAACTATGGCTACACCTTC. Encoded protein: CASSAGQFNYGYTF.

The sample holds one count of this clone. The chain recombines TRBV5-1 with TRBJ2-7; D might be TRBD1 (6 bases). Trimming cost V 0 bases and J 5 bases, with 12 bases left between them. The CDR3 is 14 amino acids. Germline-derived CDR1 and CDR2 are SGHRS and YFSETQ. The CDR3 reads CASSLAGVRDEQYF. CDR3 sequence (DNA): TGCGCCAGCAGCTTGGCAGGGGTCCGGGACGAGCAGTACTTC.

The V call is TRBV7-9, the J call TRBJ1-6; D is unclear. V was trimmed by 5 bases and J by 4 bases, leaving 6 bases between them. Germline CDR1 reads SEHNR; CDR2 reads FQNEAQ (reference sequence). The CDR3 covers 13 residues. The CDR3, as DNA: TGTGCCAGCAGCCACGGGTATAATTCACCCCTCCACTTT. This translates into CASSHGYNSPLHF.

This clone was detected once. This chain joins TRBV5-6 and TRBJ2-1, with D possibly TRBD1 on 5 matching bases. Germline assignment: CDR1 SGHDT and CDR2 YYEEEE. The V end was cut by 7 bases, the J end by 10 bases, with 12 bases between. The CDR3 length is 11 residues. The CDR3 region is CASGRQIEQFF. The CDR3, as DNA: TGTGCCAGCGGCAGACAGATAGAGCAGTTCTTC. The whole variable domain, remainder taken from reference TRBV5-6 and TRBJ2-1, is DAGVTQSPTHLIKTRGQQVTLRCSPKSGHDTVSWYQQALGQGPQFIFQYYEEEERQRGNFPDRFSGHQFPNYSSELNVNALLLGDSALYLCASGRQIEQFFGPGTRLTVL.

This chain joins TRBV5-1 and TRBJ2-5; D possibly corresponds to TRBD2 (6 bases). Between the trimmed V and J ends, which lost 7 bases and 2 bases, there was a span of 15 bases. The germline CDR1 and CDR2 sequences are SGHRS and YFSETQ. The CDR3 consists of 14 residues. CDR3 nucleotide sequence: TGCGCCAGCGGGCTAGCGCCCGGTCAAGAGACCCAGTACTTC. Protein: CASGLAPGQETQYF. The full variable domain, with the rest looked up from reference TRBV5-1 and TRBJ2-5, is KAGVTQTPRYLIKTRGQQVTLSCSPISGHRSVSWYQQTPGQGLQFLFEYFSETQRNKGNFPGRFSGRQFSNSRSEMNVSTLELGDSALYLCASGLAPGQETQYFGPGTRLLVL.

The rearrangement uses TRBV7-2 and TRBJ2-7; unclear D gene. The CDR3 length is 12 residues. V lost 2 bases and J 7 bases, leaving 9 bases between the germline ends. Germline V lookup: CDR1 SGHTA, CDR2 FQGNSA. CDR3 in amino acids: CASSLPFAEQYF. Here the CDR3 DNA reads TGTGCCAGCAGCTTACCGTTTGCGGAGCAGTACTTC.

This clone was observed a single time. The chain couples TRBV5-1 to TRBJ2-3; 7 bases map to TRBD1. CDR1 and CDR2 (germline): SGHRS, YFSETQ. The junction had 6 bases not matched to a gene; V was cut back by 2 bases and J by 0 bases. This CDR3 has 16 residues. The CDR3 DNA reads TGCGCCAGCAGCTTTGGGACAGTTTCTAGCACAGATACGCAGTATTTT. Protein sequence: CASSFGTVSSTDTQYF.

This clone showed up just once. The rearrangement links TRBV7-2 to TRBJ1-1, with D possibly being TRBD1 (5 bases). CDR1 and CDR2 from the germline V gene are SGHTA and FQGNSA. The ends were cut back, 5 bases at V and 3 bases at J, with 10 bases in the middle. CDR3 length equals 13 residues. Here the CDR3 DNA reads TGTGCCAGCAGCACCTGGGGGGACACTGAAGCTTTCTTT. It yields the protein CASSTWGDTEAFF. Supplemented by reference TRBV7-2 and TRBJ1-1, the full variable domain reads GAGVSQSPSNKVTEKGKDVELRCDPISGHTALYWYRQSLGQGLEFLIYFQGNSAPDKSGLPSDRFSAERTGGSVSTLTIQRTQQEDSAVYLCASSTWGDTEAFFGQGTRLTVV.

This chain connects TRBV25-1 to TRBJ1-2, with 8 bases that match TRBD1. CDR3 length: 12 amino acids. Trimming removed 7 bases from V and 5 bases from J; junction bases left unmatched: 3. Germline values: CDR1 MGHDK, CDR2 SYGVNS. The CDR3: CASMRQGYGYTF. The CDR3, as DNA: TGTGCCAGCATGCGACAGGGGTATGGCTACACCTTC.

The chain recombines TRBV19 with TRBJ1-5, with 8 positions matching TRBD1. Germline loops: CDR1 LNHDA, CDR2 SQIVND (reference sequence). The length of the CDR3 is 16 residues. The junction had 12 bases not matched to a gene; V was cut back by 5 bases and J by 6 bases. CDR3 DNA sequence: TGTGCCAGTAGTTCCTGGGGACAGGTCGAGAGTCAGCCCCAGCATTTT. This encodes CASSSWGQVESQPQHF.

The V and J genes are TRBV18 and TRBJ1-1, with D perhaps matching TRBD1 (5 bases). Germline loops: CDR1 KGHSH, CDR2 LQKENI. The CDR3 is made up of 13 amino acids. Trimming removed 2 bases at V and 4 bases at J, with 8 bases between. CDR3 protein: CASSPGASTEAFF. The DNA of the CDR3 is TGTGCCAGCTCACCAGGGGCTAGCACTGAAGCTTTCTTT.

The J gene is TRBJ2-7, the V gene TRBV7-3, with unresolved D. Germline V gives CDR1 SGHTA, CDR2 FQGTGA. The CDR3 extends over 18 amino acids. Deletions cut 7 bases from V and 2 bases from J, with 27 bases between. The CDR3 loop reads CASTITPRKAPRTYEQYF. CDR3 DNA sequence: TGTGCCAGCACCATTACCCCTAGGAAGGCGCCACGTACCTACGAGCAGTACTTC.

The chain uses TRBV18 and TRBJ2-7; TRBD1 might be the D (6 bases). The CDR3 has 14 residues. The ends were cut back, 5 bases at V and 2 bases at J, with 13 bases in the middle. From germline, CDR1 is KGHSH and CDR2 LQKENI. This chain's CDR3 is CASSARQAAYEQYF. CDR3 sequence (DNA): TGTGCCAGCTCAGCACGACAGGCCGCCTACGAGCAGTACTTC. Full variable domain (outside the CDR3, taken from reference TRBV18 and TRBJ2-7): NAGVMQNPRHLVRRRGQEARLRCSPMKGHSHVYWYRQLPEEGLKFMVYLQKENIIDESGMPKERFSAEFPKEGPSILRIQQVVRGDSAAYFCASSARQAAYEQYFGPGTRLTVT.

This clone occurred once. The genes are TRBV5-1 and TRBJ1-2, with TRBD1 identical over 7 bases. Germline trimming cut 2 bases from V and 4 bases from J; bases unmatched to any gene: 2. Germline CDR1 SGHRS, CDR2 YFSETQ. This CDR3 spans 13 amino acids. The CDR3 is CASSLWDSYGYTF. Here the CDR3 DNA reads TGCGCCAGCAGCTTATGGGACAGCTATGGCTACACCTTC. Full variable domain (missing parts from reference TRBV5-1 and TRBJ1-2): KAGVTQTPRYLIKTRGQQVTLSCSPISGHRSVSWYQQTPGQGLQFLFEYFSETQRNKGNFPGRFSGRQFSNSRSEMNVSTLELGDSALYLCASSLWDSYGYTFGSGTRLTVV.

Concerning this clone: Sequence at one end of the junction differs from germline and may be a read error. The chain couples TRBV6-1 to TRBJ1-2; 9 bases are a match to TRBD1. The CDR3 runs to 15 residues. CDR1 and CDR2 from the germline V gene are MNHNS and SASEGT. The DNA for the CDR3 is TGTGCCAGCACTGAAATGTGGGACAGGGCCTATGGCTACACCTTC. Translation: CASTEMWDRAYGYTF.

The chain employs TRBV18 and TRBJ1-5; 8 positions match TRBD1. The V gene's germline CDR1 is KGHSH and CDR2 LQKENI. V shed 3 bases, J shed 2 bases, and the junction held 6 bases outside the gene matches. The length of the CDR3 is 16 residues. The CDR3 reads CASSPPGGAGNQPQHF. In DNA, the CDR3 is TGTGCCAGCTCACCCCCAGGGGGCGCGGGCAATCAGCCCCAGCATTTT.

V gene TRBV7-2 combines with J gene TRBJ1-5; D gene uncertain. Per germline, CDR1 SGHTA and CDR2 FQGNSA. The germline V and J ends were trimmed by 5 bases and 0 bases, with 20 bases remaining between them. The CDR3 runs 18 residues. The CDR3 is CASSLLAGRSISNQPQHF. The CDR3 bases are TGTGCCAGCAGCCTCCTGGCGGGTAGGTCTATTAGCAATCAGCCCCAGCATTTT.